This T cell receptor beta chain was captured in a study of vaccination effects on CD4 cells after COVID-19. Of note for this clone: The antigen is undetermined.

Germline assignment: CDR1 LGHNA and CDR2 YNFKEQ. With 1 base removed from V and 3 bases from J, the gap between germline ends came to 13 bases. The CDR3 length is 16 residues. Before any sequencing was done, the ViraFEST assay used viral peptide pools to expand antigen-specific CD4+ T cells. An approximately nine-day culture period preceded the isolation of CD4+ T cells. Each person got two doses of an mRNA SARS-CoV-2 vaccine, BNT162b2 or mRNA-1273. General study findings and limits: Clones of infection and vaccine origin contracted markedly late after vaccination. Healthy vaccinees showed cross-reactivity with common cold coronaviruses in only 1 of 255 vaccine-induced clones.

Measured with immunoSEQ multiplex PCR; TCRdb has only the in-frame clones, and not every one. The table shows 20,000 to 30,000 clones, with roughly two thirds occurring only once. The sequence was obtained from a human donor who received a COVID-19 vaccine. Sequenced material: CD4+ T cells from PBMCs cultured with SARS-CoV-2 spike peptides, taken after COVID-19 vaccination. The chain couples TRBV4-2 to TRBJ2-1, with D unclear. For the CDR3, the DNA is TGTGCCAGCAGCCAAGCCCAAGGACCTTTCTACAATGAGCAGTTCTTC. It specifies CASSQAQGPFYNEQFF.